Sequencing of this T cell receptor beta chain was carried out in a study of TIL therapy for anti-PD-1-resistant metastatic lung cancer. Points from the study as a whole: Many TIL product clones were absent from baseline tumor, suggesting clonal contraction.

This clone was observed once. No antigen is known for it. This was the immunoSEQ v3 assay. Each library reached some 2 million read pairs, or roughly 4.5-6.5 million at deep level. Only in-frame clones appear in the TCRdb table, and some are missing; sequencing was by immunoSEQ multiplex PCR. The table lists more than 25,000 clones, 72% of them singletons. Described time point: pre-treatment sample, taken before nivolumab and TIL therapy. The tumor samples were excised metastases, mostly pleural nodules or supraclavicular lymph nodes. From germline, CDR1 is SGHDT and CDR2 YYEEEE. This CDR3 contains 16 residues. The trim removed 1 base at V and 4 bases at J, leaving 10 bases unmatched.

The sample was tumor tissue, taken at baseline. The V call is TRBV5-6, the J call TRBJ2-5; 7 bases are shared with TRBD1. The sequence came from a person aged 25 to 80 with non-small cell lung cancer. The CDR3 coding sequence is TGTGCCAGCAGCTTGCAGTTACAGGGGCGGCGAGAGACCCAGTACTTC. This translates into CASSLQLQGRRETQYF.